A selection of T cell receptor beta chains follows, all from one sample in a study of cytomegalovirus exposure and HLA in healthy donors. Sequencing was performed with immunoSEQ multiplex PCR; in TCRdb, only in-frame clones are kept and a portion is missing. The data show around 150,000 clones, about 80% seen once. Material for sequencing was PBMCs. Receptor source: a woman aged 25 to 45 in good health and CMV-seronegative. Each CDR3 is given with its conserved first and last residue. A D gene is named only where the DNA matches it firmly. The listing skips clone size in some rows; elsewhere it reads once, few, many or a size class.

once	TRBJ2-1	TRBD1	TRBV5-4	TGTGCCAGCAGCTTGGGCTACAGGGGGCTGAATCCCTACAATGAGCAGTTCTTC	CASSLGYRGLNPYNEQFF
.	TRBJ2-4	TRBD1	TRBV5-8	TGTGCCAGCAGCCCCACGACAGGGGGTTACTTC	CASSPTTGGYF
.	TRBJ2-7	TRBD1	TRBV30	TGTGCCTGGAAGTGGGGGACAGGCTCCTACGAGCAGTACTTC	CAWKWGTGSYEQYF
.	TRBJ1-5	.	TRBV28	TGTGCCAGCAGTTTAACGACACCTAGCAATCAGCCCCAGCATTTT	CASSLTTPSNQPQHF
.	TRBJ2-2	.	TRBV7-9	TGTGCCAGCAGCCCCGACAGGCTGAACACCGGGGAGCTGTTTTTT	CASSPDRLNTGELFF
.	TRBJ2-7	TRBD1	TRBV7-8	TGTGCCAGCAGCGCTAGGAGACAGGGGTCGGGGCAGTACTTC	CASSARRQGSGQYF
.	TRBJ2-7	.	TRBV6-1	TGTGCCAGCCTACGGGGCTACGAGCAGTACTTC	CASLRGYEQYF
.	TRBJ1-2	TRBD1	TRBV5-4	TGTGCCAGCAGCTTGCTTCAAGGACAGGACGAGAGAGGCTACACCTTC	CASSLLQGQDERGYTF
few	TRBJ1-1	TRBD1	TRBV6-6	TGTGCCAGCAGCCCACAGGGGGCAGAAGCTTTCTTT	CASSPQGAEAFF
.	TRBJ2-4	.	TRBV19	TGTGCCAGTAGTATAGTAGCGGTCGCCAAAAACATTCAGTACTTC	CASSIVAVAKNIQYF
few	TRBJ2-3	TRBD1	TRBV27	TGTGCCAGCAGTTTTGGGACAGGGGTTGTAGATACGCAGTATTTT	CASSFGTGVVDTQYF
.	TRBJ1-5	.	TRBV5-7	TGTGCCAGCAGCCGGCACAGGCGGGGGGGGGCCCAGCATTTT	CASSRHRRGGAQHF
.	TRBJ2-4	.	TRBV7-4	TGTGCCAGCAGCTTAGGAATAGCGAAAGCCAAAAACATTCAGTACTTC	CASSLGIAKAKNIQYF
.	TRBJ2-1	TRBD2	TRBV19	TGTGCCAGTAGTATGACTAGCGGGGGGTTGGCTGAGCAGTTCTTC	CASSMTSGGLAEQFF
.	TRBJ1-2	TRBD1	TRBV6-5	TGTGCCAGCAGTTACCCCAAGAAGACAGGGGTCTATGGCTACACCTTC	CASSYPKKTGVYGYTF
few	TRBJ2-2	TRBD1	TRBV5-6	TGTGCCAGCAGCAACCGGGACAGGGCGGGCGGGGAGCTGTTTTTT	CASSNRDRAGGELFF
.	TRBJ1-5	.	TRBV2	TGTGCCAGCAGTGAGCGTGGTCAGCCCCAGCATTTT	CASSERGQPQHF
.	TRBJ1-2	.	TRBV7-2	TGTGCCAGCAGCACGAGAGGGAAGTCTAACTATGGCTACACCTTC	CASSTRGKSNYGYTF
.	TRBJ2-5	.	TRBV7-2	TGTGCCAGCAGCTTAGCTCTGGGGGCGCGCCAAGAGACCCAGTACTTC	CASSLALGARQETQYF
once	TRBJ1-6	.	TRBV6-6	TGTGCCAGCAGCTCAGACAGGTATAATTCACCCCTCCACTTT	CASSSDRYNSPLHF
few	TRBJ1-1	TRBD1	TRBV5-5	TGTGCCAGCAGCTCGGGACAGTTGAACCCTGAAGCTTTCTTT	CASSSGQLNPEAFF
once	TRBJ1-6	.	TRBV25-1	TGTGCCAGCAGTGCTCTAAGCTCCTATAATTCACCCCTCCACTTT	CASSALSSYNSPLHF
.	TRBJ2-7	.	TRBV30	TGTGCCTGGACCCGTAGCGACGAGCAGTACTTC	CAWTRSDEQYF
.	TRBJ1-1	.	TRBV19	TGTGCCAGTAGTACGACAGCTATGAACACTGAAGCTTTCTTT	CASSTTAMNTEAFF
few	TRBJ2-1	TRBD2	TRBV7-2	TGTGCCAGCAACAGGCGGGAGATTAATGAGCAGTTCTTC	CASNRREINEQFF
.	TRBJ2-1	TRBD1	TRBV5-4	TGTGCCAGCAGCTCGCCGGGACAGGGGGCTAAGAGCTCCTACAATGAGCAGTTCTTC	CASSSPGQGAKSSYNEQFF